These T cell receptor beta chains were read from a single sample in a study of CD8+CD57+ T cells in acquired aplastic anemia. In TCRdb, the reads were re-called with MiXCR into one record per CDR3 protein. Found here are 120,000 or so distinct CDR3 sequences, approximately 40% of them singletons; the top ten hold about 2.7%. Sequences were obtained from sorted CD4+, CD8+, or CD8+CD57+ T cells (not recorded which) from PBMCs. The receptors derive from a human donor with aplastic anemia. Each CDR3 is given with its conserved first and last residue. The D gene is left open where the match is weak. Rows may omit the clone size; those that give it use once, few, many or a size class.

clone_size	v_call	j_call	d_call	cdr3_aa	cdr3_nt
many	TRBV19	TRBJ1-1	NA	CASSGASGHPNTEAFF	TGTGCCAGTAGTGGGGCATCGGGACACCCGAACACTGAAGCTTTCTTT
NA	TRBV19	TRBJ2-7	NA	CASNPGAYEQYF	TGTGCCAGTAACCCAGGGGCCTACGAGCAGTACTTC
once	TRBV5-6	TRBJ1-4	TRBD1	CASSELGTGSEKLFF	TGTGCCAGCAGCGAACTCGGGACAGGGAGTGAAAAACTGTTTTTT
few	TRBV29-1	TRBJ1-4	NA	CSAITGMGTNEKLFF	TGCAGCGCCATAACGGGGATGGGAACTAATGAAAAACTGTTTTTT
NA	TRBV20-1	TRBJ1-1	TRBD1	CSVSPGTGSLLKAFF	TGCAGTGTTAGCCCCGGGACAGGGTCCCTGCTGAAAGCTTTCTTT
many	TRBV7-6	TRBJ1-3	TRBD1	CASSKSGGPGNTIYF	TGTGCCAGCAGCAAGTCAGGGGGGCCGGGAAACACCATATATTTT
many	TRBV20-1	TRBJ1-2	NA	CSAPGYGYTF	TGCAGTGCCCCGGGATATGGCTACACCTTC
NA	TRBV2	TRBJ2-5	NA	CASSGSRQETQYF	TGTGCCAGCAGTGGAAGCAGACAAGAGACCCAGTACTTC
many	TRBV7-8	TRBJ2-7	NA	CASSLTGNGYEQYF	TGTGCCAGCAGCTTAACAGGGAATGGCTACGAGCAGTACTTC
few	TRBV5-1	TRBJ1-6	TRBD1	CASSLAPGGNSPLHF	TGCGCCAGCAGCTTGGCCCCAGGGGGTAATTCACCCCTCCACTTT
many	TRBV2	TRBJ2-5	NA	CASRNLSRSQETQYF	TGTGCCAGCAGAAACCTAAGTCGGTCCCAAGAGACCCAGTACTTC
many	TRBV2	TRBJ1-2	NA	CASSEGIGYTF	TGTGCCAGCAGTGAGGGGATTGGCTACACCTTC
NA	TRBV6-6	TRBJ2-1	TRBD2	CASSYLAGELEQFF	TGTGCCAGCAGTTACCTAGCGGGAGAACTTGAGCAGTTCTTC
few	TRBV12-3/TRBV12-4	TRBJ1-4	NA	CASSPEGRQLPNEKLFF	TGTGCCAGCAGTCCAGAGGGCCGACAGCTCCCTAATGAAAAACTGTTTTTT
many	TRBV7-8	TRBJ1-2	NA	CASSLVGRQNYGYTF	TGTGCCAGCAGCTTAGTGGGCCGACAGAACTATGGCTACACCTTC
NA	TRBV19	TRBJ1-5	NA	CASSIDRSNQPQHF	TGTGCCAGTAGTATAGACCGTTCCAATCAGCCCCAGCATTTT
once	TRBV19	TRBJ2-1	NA	CASSIAERVSYNEQFF	TGTGCCAGTAGTATAGCGGAGCGGGTCTCCTACAATGAGCAGTTCTTC
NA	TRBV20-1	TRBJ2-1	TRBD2	CSATSREESSYNEQFF	TGCAGTGCCACCTCCCGGGAGGAGAGCTCCTACAATGAGCAGTTCTTC
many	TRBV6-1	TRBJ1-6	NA	CATLLDSYNSPLHF	TGTGCCACTCTTCTAGACAGTTATAATTCACCCCTCCACTTT
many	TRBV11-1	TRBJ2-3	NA	CASSTRTLGTDTQYF	TGTGCCAGCAGCACTCGGACGCTCGGCACAGATACGCAGTATTTT
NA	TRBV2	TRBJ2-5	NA	CASLGGTPNQPQYF	TGTGCCAGCCTGGGTGGGACTCCCAATCAGCCCCAGTACTTC
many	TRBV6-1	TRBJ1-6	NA	CASGQGNSYNSPLHF	TGTGCCAGCGGGCAGGGTAACTCCTATAATTCACCCCTCCACTTT
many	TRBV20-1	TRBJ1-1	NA	CSAPRALEAFF	TGCAGTGCTCCTCGGGCCCTTGAAGCTTTCTTT
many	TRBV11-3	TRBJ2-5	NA	CASSPGRFGDGQETQYF	TGTGCCAGCAGCCCTGGACGTTTCGGGGATGGACAAGAGACCCAGTACTTC
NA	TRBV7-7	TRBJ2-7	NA	CASSDGLFGEQYF	TGTGCCAGCAGCGATGGATTGTTCGGCGAGCAGTACTTC
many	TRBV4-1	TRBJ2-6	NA	CASSQDLGTGANVLTF	TGCGCCAGCAGCCAAGATCTAGGTACTGGGGCCAACGTCCTGACTTTC
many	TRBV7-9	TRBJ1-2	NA	CASSPNGYTF	TGTGCCAGCAGCCCCAATGGCTACACCTTC
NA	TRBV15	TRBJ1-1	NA	CATSAHRAANTEAFF	TGTGCCACCAGCGCGCACAGGGCAGCGAACACTGAAGCTTTCTTT
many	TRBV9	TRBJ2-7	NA	CASSVGTNSFRYEEQYF	TGTGCCAGCAGCGTGGGAACGAACAGCTTCCGATACGAGGAGCAGTACTTC
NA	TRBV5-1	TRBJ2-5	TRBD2	CASTLVPAGAQGETQYF	TGCGCCAGCACCTTGGTACCAGCGGGGGCTCAGGGGGAGACCCAGTACTTC
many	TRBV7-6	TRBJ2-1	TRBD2	CASSATSGRSYNEQFF	TGTGCCAGCAGCGCGACTAGCGGACGGTCCTACAATGAGCAGTTCTTC
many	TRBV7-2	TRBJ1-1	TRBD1	CASSSDREAFF	TGTGCCAGCAGCTCCGACAGGGAGGCTTTCTTT
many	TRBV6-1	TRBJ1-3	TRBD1	CASSTGTGYGNTIYF	TGTGCCAGCAGTACCGGGACAGGGTATGGAAACACCATATATTTT
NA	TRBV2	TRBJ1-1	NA	CASREQTNTEAFF	TGTGCCAGCAGAGAACAGACTAACACTGAAGCTTTCTTT
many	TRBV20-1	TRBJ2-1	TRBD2	CSARGLAGYNEQFF	TGCAGTGCTAGAGGGCTAGCGGGGTACAATGAGCAGTTCTTC
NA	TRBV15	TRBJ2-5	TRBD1	CATSSVQGWQETQYF	TGTGCCACCAGCAGCGTACAGGGGTGGCAAGAGACCCAGTACTTC
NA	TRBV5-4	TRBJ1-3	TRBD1	CASSTGQGRRNTIYF	TGTGCCAGCAGCACTGGACAGGGTCGGAGAAACACCATATATTTT
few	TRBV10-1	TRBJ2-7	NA	CASSEEGHEQYF	TGCGCCAGCAGTGAGGAGGGCCACGAGCAGTACTTC
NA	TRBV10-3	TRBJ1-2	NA	CAIRPTGTHGYTF	TGTGCCATCAGGCCGACAGGTACTCATGGCTACACCTTC
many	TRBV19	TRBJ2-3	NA	CASSIDLKSRQYF	TGTGCCAGTAGTATAGATCTAAAAAGTCGGCAGTATTTT
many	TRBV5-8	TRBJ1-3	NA	CASSLGLGNTIYF	TGTGCCAGCAGCTTGGGACTTGGAAACACCATATATTTT
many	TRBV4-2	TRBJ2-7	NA	CASSQGPGQPYYEQYF	TGTGCCAGCAGCCAAGGCCCGGGACAACCCTACTACGAGCAGTACTTC
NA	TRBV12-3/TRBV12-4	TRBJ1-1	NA	CASSRRTANTEAFF	TGTGCCAGCAGCCGCCGGACGGCGAACACTGAAGCTTTCTTT
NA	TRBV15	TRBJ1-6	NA	CATSRDRGTSPLHF	TGTGCCACCAGCAGAGACAGGGGAACGTCACCCCTCCACTTT
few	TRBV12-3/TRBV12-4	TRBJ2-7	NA	CASSGRGAYEQYF	TGTGCCAGCTCTGGACGGGGGGCTTACGAGCAGTACTTC